The subject of this entry is one T cell receptor (beta chain). This sample stems from a study of blood T cell repertoires in COVID-19. On the study more broadly: Specimens from acute and convalescent COVID-19 originated in the United States, Italy and Spain. T cells, B-cell-depleted T cells, or PBMCs supplied cDNA or gDNA.

Per the original methods: Reference gene primer amplification yielded estimated nucleated cell counts. Clones were read by immunoSEQ multiplex PCR, and TCRdb kept only the in-frame ones, dropping some. That table is the source of V, J and clone size, and D and trimming were worked out from the DNA. This table has over 100,000 clones, 85% appearing once. The CDR3 totals 14 residues. Germline V gene sequence: CDR1 SGHTA, CDR2 FQGNSA. V dropped 1 base and J dropped 3 bases, with 7 bases sitting between them. Specimen: peripheral blood. This sequence was found in an older man with acute or convalescent COVID-19. The chain carries TRBV7-2 and TRBJ1-5; a possible D gene is TRBD1 (6 bases). CDR3 amino acids: CASSLGDTNQPQHF. The CDR3 DNA follows: TGTGCCAGCAGCTTAGGGGACACCAATCAGCCCCAGCATTTT.